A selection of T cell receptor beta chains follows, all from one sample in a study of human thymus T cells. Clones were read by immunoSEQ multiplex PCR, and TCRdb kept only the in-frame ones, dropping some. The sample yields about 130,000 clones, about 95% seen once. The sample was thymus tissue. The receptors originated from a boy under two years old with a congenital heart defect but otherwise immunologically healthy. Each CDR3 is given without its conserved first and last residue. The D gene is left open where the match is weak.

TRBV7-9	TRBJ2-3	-	ASSQSPGLYGDTQY
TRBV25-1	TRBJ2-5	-	ASSGEERRDGRETQY
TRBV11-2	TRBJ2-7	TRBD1	ASSLESGRGQEDEQY
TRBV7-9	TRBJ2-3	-	ASSLSADTQY
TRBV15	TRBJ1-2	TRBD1	ATSPEGWTGYKPTYGYT
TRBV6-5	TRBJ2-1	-	ASSYDQTGGNEQF
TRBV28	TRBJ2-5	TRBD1	ASSPGTGGLKTQY
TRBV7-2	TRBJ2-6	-	ASCKREGGRGANVLT
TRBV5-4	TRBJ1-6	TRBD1	ASSLGQGINSPLH
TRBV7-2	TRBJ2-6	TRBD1	ASSFFGQGLTGANVLT
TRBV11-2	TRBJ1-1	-	ASSSVPLATEAF
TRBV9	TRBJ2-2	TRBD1	ASSVGGQDSGELF
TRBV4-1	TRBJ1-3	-	ATRDNSGNTIY
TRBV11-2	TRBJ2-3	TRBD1	ASSPGQGTQY
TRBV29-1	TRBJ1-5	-	SVEDSPRAPQGNQPQH
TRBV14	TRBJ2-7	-	ASSQLTRDYEQY
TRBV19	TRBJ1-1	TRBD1	ASSAKGQTNTEAF
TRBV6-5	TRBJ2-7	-	ASSYSFGGEQY
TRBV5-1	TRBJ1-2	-	ASRLDESGYT
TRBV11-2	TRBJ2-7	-	ASSKVGGRIHSYEQY
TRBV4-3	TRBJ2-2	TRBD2	ASSQFVAGDTGELF
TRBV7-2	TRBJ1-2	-	ASSLGQGSYGYT
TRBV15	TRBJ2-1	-	ATSRGGEDNEQF
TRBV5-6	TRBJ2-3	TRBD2	ASSLDAGGPGQY
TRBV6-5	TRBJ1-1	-	ASSSLPGLKNTEAF
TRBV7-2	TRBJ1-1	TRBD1	ASSLVGTGGNTEAF
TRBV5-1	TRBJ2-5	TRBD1	ASSRTGQETQY
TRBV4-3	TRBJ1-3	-	ASSRHFTRWGNTIY
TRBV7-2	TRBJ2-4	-	ASSLGRGAQGKAKNIQY
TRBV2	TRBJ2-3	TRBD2	ASRPTSPSTDTQY
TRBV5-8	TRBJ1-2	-	ASSLRGVPLGYGYT
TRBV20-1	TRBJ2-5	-	SARQETQY
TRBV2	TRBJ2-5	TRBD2	ASGGGWGKETQY
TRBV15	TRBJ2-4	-	ATSRAFPLAKNIQY
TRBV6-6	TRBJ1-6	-	ASSPSPGPINSPLH
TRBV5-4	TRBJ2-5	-	ASSLEETQY
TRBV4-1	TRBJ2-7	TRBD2	ASSQASGGPREQY
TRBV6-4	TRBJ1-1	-	ASSETRENTEAF
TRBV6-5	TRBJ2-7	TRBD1	ASSPPPGQKYEQY
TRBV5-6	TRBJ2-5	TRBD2	ASSLRREGHQETQY
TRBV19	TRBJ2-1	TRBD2	ASRRWGELAGYSYNEQF
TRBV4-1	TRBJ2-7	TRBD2	ASSQDRRTSGFSSYEQY
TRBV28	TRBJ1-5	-	ASSLKEPGVHQPQH
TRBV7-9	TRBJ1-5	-	ASSLADSDSNQPQH
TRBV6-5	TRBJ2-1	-	ASRPSGQSYNEQF
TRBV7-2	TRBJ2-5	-	ASSLYRKTQY
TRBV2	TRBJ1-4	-	ASSELNREATNEKLF
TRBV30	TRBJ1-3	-	AWSPGRSGNTIY
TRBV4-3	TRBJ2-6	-	ASSQEKGAGANVLT
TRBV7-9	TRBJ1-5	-	ASWDGNQPQH
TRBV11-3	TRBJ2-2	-	ASSFSPPGTGELF
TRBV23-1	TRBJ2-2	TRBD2	ASSQGEGREGTGELF
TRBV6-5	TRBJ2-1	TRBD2	ASTRGGEQF
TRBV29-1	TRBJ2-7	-	SVEVPGRNEQY
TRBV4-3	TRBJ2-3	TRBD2	ASSQDRSGGASADTQY
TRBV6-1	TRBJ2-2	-	ASREQDTGELF
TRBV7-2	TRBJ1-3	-	ASSLVETGSGNTIY
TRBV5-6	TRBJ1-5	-	ASSLDYRAQH
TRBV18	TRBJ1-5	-	ASSPTRATNQPQH